These 13 T cell receptor beta chains were sequenced from one sample in a study of cytomegalovirus exposure and HLA in healthy donors. Vbeta (60) and Jbeta (13) primers were used in the PCR. Profiled with immunoSEQ multiplex PCR; TCRdb holds only in-frame clones, not every one. Found here are fewer than 200,000 clones, 70% to 80% of them singletons; the top ten hold about a tenth. Input material: PBMCs. The receptor source for this set is a man aged 18 to 29 in good health and CMV-seropositive.

The V gene is TRBV6-6, the J gene TRBJ2-1; TRBD1 might be the D (6 bases). The V end was cut by 6 bases, the J end by 6 bases, with 9 bases between. Per the germline V gene, CDR1 is MNHNY and CDR2 is SVGAGI (reference sequence). The CDR3 contains 12 residues. CDR3 in DNA: TGTGCCAGCAGGCCACAGGGCAATGAGCAGTTCTTC. Amino acids: CASRPQGNEQFF.

The V call is TRBV5-1, the J call TRBJ2-3, with 8 positions matching TRBD1. This CDR3 is 17 amino acids long. Germline V gene sequence: CDR1 SGHRS, CDR2 YFSETQ. The V gene end was trimmed by 0 bases and the J gene end by 2 bases; junction bases not matched to a gene: 8. The CDR3 reads CASSLALGQGATDTQYF. CDR3 bases: TGCGCCAGCAGCTTGGCCCTAGGGCAGGGGGCCACAGATACGCAGTATTTT.

This clone came up once. The J gene is TRBJ2-5, the V gene TRBV5-8, with TRBD1 identical over 12 bases. CDR1 is SGHTS and CDR2 is YDEGEE in the germline V gene. The ends lost 4 bases at V and 5 bases at J; junction bases unmatched: 9. The CDR3 has 16 amino acids. The CDR3 protein is CASSLSGTGGWETQYF. Written as DNA, the CDR3 is TGTGCCAGCAGCCTTTCCGGGACAGGGGGCTGGGAGACCCAGTACTTC.

This clone appeared a single time. The rearrangement uses TRBV14 and TRBJ2-5; unclear D gene. The CDR3 length is 14 residues. Germline-derived CDR1 and CDR2 are SGHDN and FVKESK. V dropped 4 bases and J dropped 1 base, with 10 bases sitting between them. CDR3 bases: TGTGCCAGCAGCCTTTACACGTTCCAAGAGACCCAGTACTTC. Protein product: CASSLYTFQETQYF.

The chain couples TRBV10-1 to TRBJ2-1, with 7 bases that match TRBD1. CDR1 is WNHNN and CDR2 is SYGVQD in the germline V gene (reference sequence). J gave up 10 bases and V 4 bases, and 40 bases lay outside the gene matches. This CDR3 contains 24 residues. This CDR3 is CASSVGSKTLPGQTITGQGFEQFF. CDR3 coding DNA: TGCGCCAGCAGTGTTGGGTCAAAAACCCTTCCGGGACAGACCATAACCGGACAAGGGTTCGAGCAGTTCTTC.

The gene calls are TRBV25-1 and TRBJ1-3; D is unresolved. CDR1 MGHDK and CDR2 SYGVNS come from the germline V gene. Trimming shortened V by 8 bases and J by 0 bases, and 11 bases separated the two germline ends. The length of the CDR3 is 14 residues. CDR3 in DNA: TGTGCCAGCTGCCTGGGGAGCTCTGGAAACACCATATATTTT. Its protein is CASCLGSSGNTIYF.

The chain has TRBV19 and TRBJ1-2, with 7 bases matching TRBD1. The CDR3 has 14 amino acids. The trim removed 5 bases at V and 2 bases at J, leaving 5 bases unmatched. The germline V gene has CDR1 LNHDA and CDR2 SQIVND (reference sequence). CDR3 sequence reads: CASSFGQANYGYTF. The CDR3 bases are TGTGCCAGTAGTTTTGGACAGGCGAACTATGGCTACACCTTC.

The V and J genes are TRBV9 and TRBJ2-1; TRBD1 matches at 10 bases. The CDR3 is 17 amino acids. V gave up 4 bases and J gave up 0 bases; unmatched junction bases: 7. Germline CDR1 reads SGDLS; CDR2 reads YYNGEE. CDR3 sequence (DNA): TGTGCCAGCAGCCCCCGGACAGGGGGTCCCTCCTACAATGAGCAGTTCTTC. Translation gives CASSPRTGGPSYNEQFF.

This chain uses TRBV7-2 with TRBJ1-1, with D unclear. The CDR3 contains 14 residues. Trimming took off 6 bases at V and 2 bases at J, with 13 bases between the two ends. CDR1 is SGHTA and CDR2 is FQGNSA in the germline V gene. The CDR3 coding sequence is TGTGCCAGCAGTTCCGAAGCCTCTAACACTGAAGCTTTCTTT. Amino acid sequence: CASSSEASNTEAFF.

V is TRBV6-1 and J is TRBJ2-2; TRBD1 aligns across 9 bases. The germline V gene encodes CDR1 MNHNS and CDR2 SASEGT. The CDR3 has 15 residues. Trimming cost V 7 bases and J 2 bases; bases outside gene matches: 5. The CDR3 protein is CASTRDRANTGELFF. The CDR3 region has the DNA TGTGCCAGCACTAGGGACAGGGCTAACACCGGGGAGCTGTTTTTT.

This rearrangement joins TRBV6-5 to TRBJ1-1; a possible D gene is TRBD1 (6 bases). V lost 5 bases and J 5 bases, leaving 12 bases between the germline ends. Germline CDR1 MNHEY, CDR2 SVGAGI. The CDR3 extends over 13 amino acids. CDR3 sequence (DNA): TGTGCCAGCAGTCCCAACACAGGGACTGAAGCTTTCTTT. Its protein product is CASSPNTGTEAFF.

The V and J genes are TRBV4-1 and TRBJ2-2; no firm D call. This CDR3 spans 16 amino acids. V was shortened by 2 bases and J by 0 bases, with 10 bases between the two germline ends. Germline lookup yields CDR1 MGHRA and CDR2 YSYEKL. CDR3 loop: CASSQRENANTGELFF. In DNA form, the CDR3 reads TGCGCCAGCAGCCAACGTGAGAACGCGAACACCGGGGAGCTGTTTTTT.

This chain connects TRBV27 to TRBJ2-7; D perhaps matches TRBD1 (5 bases). The V end lost 2 bases, the J end lost 4 bases, and 9 bases lay between the germline ends. This CDR3 has 13 residues. Per germline, CDR1 MNHEY and CDR2 SMNVEV (reference sequence). The CDR3 bases are TGTGCCAGCAGTTTAAAACCAGGGTACGAGCAGTACTTC. It yields the protein CASSLKPGYEQYF.